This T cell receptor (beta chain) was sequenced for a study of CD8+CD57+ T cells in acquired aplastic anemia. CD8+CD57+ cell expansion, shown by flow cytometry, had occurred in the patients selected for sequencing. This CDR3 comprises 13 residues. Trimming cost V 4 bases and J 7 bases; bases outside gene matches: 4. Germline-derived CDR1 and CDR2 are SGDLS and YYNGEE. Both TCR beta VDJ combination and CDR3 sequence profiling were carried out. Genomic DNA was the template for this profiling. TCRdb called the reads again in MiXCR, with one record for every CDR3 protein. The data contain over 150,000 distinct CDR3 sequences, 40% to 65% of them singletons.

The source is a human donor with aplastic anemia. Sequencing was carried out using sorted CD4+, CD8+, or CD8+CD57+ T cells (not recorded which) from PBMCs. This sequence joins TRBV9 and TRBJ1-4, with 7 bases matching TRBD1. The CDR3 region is CASSPGTVEKLFF. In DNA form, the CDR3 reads TGTGCCAGCAGCCCAGGGACAGTTGAAAAACTGTTTTTT.